This TCR beta chain was found in a study of blood T cell repertoires in COVID-19. Data came from immunoSEQ multiplex PCR; TCRdb stores just in-frame clones and leaves some out. The table has 85,000 to 120,000 clones, roughly 87% seen once. Looked up from germline, CDR1 is MDHEN and CDR2 is SYDVKM. The CDR3 is made up of 14 amino acids. With 7 bases removed from V and 7 bases from J, the gap between germline ends came to 16 bases. Sequenced input: peripheral blood. The clonotype comes from a woman in her 50s with COVID-19, enrolled during active disease. V and J are TRBV28 and TRBJ2-2; D possibly corresponds to TRBD2 (7 bases). CDR3 residues: CASTLGGANGELFF. The CDR3, as DNA: TGTGCCAGCACCCTAGGGGGGGCTAACGGGGAGCTGTTTTTT.